This T cell receptor beta chain stems from a study of blood T cell repertoires in COVID-19. On the study more broadly: The United States, Italy and Spain supplied acute and convalescent COVID-19 samples. T cells, B-cell-depleted T cells, or PBMCs supplied cDNA or gDNA.

As handled by the study authors: The authors estimated nucleated cell counts from reference gene primer amplification. Assay: immunoSEQ multiplex PCR; the TCRdb copy retains only in-frame clones and omits some. V and J calls and clone size are copied from that table; D and trimming were computed from the DNA. The data contain about 270,000 clones, around nine tenths of them singletons. CDR1 and CDR2 from the germline V gene are WSHSY and SAAADI. This CDR3 comprises 15 residues. The ends lost 3 bases at V and 6 bases at J; junction bases unmatched: 7. The sequencing input was peripheral blood. The sequence derives from a man in his forties with active or convalescent COVID-19. The gene calls are TRBV10-2 and TRBJ2-1; 8 bases match TRBD2. CDR3 protein: CASSDESGSINEQFF. CDR3 DNA sequence: TGCGCCAGCAGTGATGAAAGCGGGAGCATCAATGAGCAGTTCTTC.